The 24 T cell receptor beta chains listed next were all sequenced from one sample in a study of T cells in Graves' hyperthyroidism and ophthalmopathy. Amplified TCR beta CDR3 regions derived from RNA transcripts. HTBI primers drove first-round RT-PCR of the TCR CDR3. MiXCR was run by TCRdb on the multiplex PCR reads, yielding one entry per CDR3 protein. The table shows 450,000 to 650,000 distinct CDR3 sequences, with less than 25% occurring only once. Source material: blood. The receptors here all came from a man aged 18 to 30 with Graves' hyperthyroidism.

V and J are TRBV28 and TRBJ1-1; D not certain. The CDR3 spans 15 residues. Germline loops: CDR1 MDHEN, CDR2 SYDVKM. The ends were cut back, 2 bases at V and 3 bases at J, with 13 bases in the middle. CDR3 protein: CASSLAWERDTEAFF. CDR3 coding DNA: TGTGCCAGCAGTTTAGCTTGGGAAAGAGACACTGAAGCTTTCTTT. The full variable domain, with the rest looked up from reference TRBV28 and TRBJ1-1, is DVKVTQSSRYLVKRTGEKVFLECVQDMDHENMFWYRQDPGLGLRLIYFSYDVKMKEKGDIPEGYSVSREKKERFSLILESASTNQTSMYLCASSLAWERDTEAFFGQGTRLTVV.

This clonotype has ten or more counts. The chain carries TRBV11-3 and TRBJ2-5; TRBD1 agrees at 7 bases. J gave up 2 bases and V 4 bases, and 4 bases lay outside the gene matches. This CDR3 has 14 residues. Germline CDR1 and CDR2: SGHNT and YENEEA. The CDR3 here is CASSSDRDQETQYF. CDR3 bases: TGTGCCAGCAGCTCTGACAGGGATCAAGAGACCCAGTACTTC.

This clonotype was detected ten times or more. A read error may produce the germline difference seen at one junction end. V and J are TRBV7-9 and TRBJ2-7; either TRBD1 or TRBD2 may fit D (6 bases each). The CDR3 sequence is 12 residues long. In germline, CDR1 is SEHNR, CDR2 FQNEAQ (reference sequence). The CDR3 DNA is TGTGCCAGCAGCTTAAGATCGGGGGCATGGGACTTC. Translated, it gives CASSLRSGAWDF.

This clonotype came up many times. V and J are TRBV6-5 and TRBJ2-7; possibly TRBD1 for D (5 bases). V was cut by 2 bases and J by 3 bases, with 8 bases left in between. Germline V gene sequence: CDR1 MNHEY, CDR2 SVGAGI. The CDR3 runs 13 residues. CDR3 sequence: CASSYPDSYEQYF. The DNA of the CDR3 is TGTGCCAGCAGTTACCCCGACAGCTACGAGCAGTACTTC.

CDR3 sequence: CATAEYSNQPQHF. DNA for the CDR3: TGTGCCACAGCCGAGTATAGCAATCAGCCCCAGCATTTT. The chain joins TRBV24-1 to TRBJ1-5, with D unclear. The CDR3 extends over 13 amino acids. Germline V CDR1 and CDR2: KGHDR, SFDVKD. V gave up 10 bases and J gave up 0 bases, with 9 bases separating them.

The sample holds many counts of this clonotype. This chain uses TRBV2 with TRBJ1-1, with D tentatively TRBD1 (5 bases). There are 15 residues in the CDR3. V lost 1 base and J lost 1, with 10 bases in between. Germline lookup yields CDR1 SNHLY and CDR2 FYNNEI. The CDR3 spells CASSEGFRGNTEAFF. The CDR3 DNA sequence: TGTGCCAGCAGTGAAGGGTTTAGGGGGAACACTGAAGCTTTCTTT.

This clonotype was seen ten or more times. The J gene is TRBJ1-1, the V gene TRBV6-5; no firm D call. CDR1 is MNHEY, CDR2 SVGAGI, per germline. The CDR3 extends over 14 amino acids. Deletions cut 0 bases from V and 0 bases from J, with 5 bases between. CDR3 sequence: CASSYSALNTEAFF. CDR3 bases: TGTGCCAGCAGTTACTCGGCGCTGAACACTGAAGCTTTCTTT.

In this sample, this clonotype turned up a few times. The chain recombines TRBV30 with TRBJ2-5; 10 bases are a match to TRBD1. This CDR3 contains 14 residues. Losses at the gene ends were 5 bases for V and 5 bases for J; bases not matched to a gene: 8. Germline CDR1 and CDR2: GTSNPN and SVGIG (reference sequence). The CDR3 region has the DNA TGTGCCTGGGATAGGACAGGGGGTCTGGAGACCCAGTACTTC. Protein product: CAWDRTGGLETQYF.

This clonotype was counted at least ten times. The chain employs TRBV29-1 and TRBJ2-5; 9 nucleotides line up with TRBD1. This CDR3 is built from 13 residues. Germline V gives CDR1 SQVTM, CDR2 ANQGSEA. V lost 7 bases to trimming and J lost 5 bases; unmatched junction nucleotides: 8. CDR3 coding DNA: TGCAGCGGTGGGACAGGGATTTGGGAGACCCAGTACTTC. This codes for CSGGTGIWETQYF.

This clonotype appeared a few times. The rearrangement uses TRBV6-1 and TRBJ1-1; D remains ambiguous. Germline V gene lookup returns CDR1 MNHNS and CDR2 SASEGT. V lost 9 bases and J 3 bases, leaving 5 bases between the germline ends. The CDR3 totals 10 residues. This CDR3 reads CARVYTEAFF. For the CDR3, the DNA is TGTGCCAGGGTTTACACTGAAGCTTTCTTT.

This clonotype was observed at least ten times. The rearrangement joins TRBV2 to TRBJ1-2; D perhaps matches TRBD1 (5 bases). Germline V gives CDR1 SNHLY, CDR2 FYNNEI. The CDR3 covers 15 residues. V dropped 10 bases and J dropped 6 bases, with 24 bases sitting between them. The CDR3: CATGGKGRRQDGYTF. The CDR3 nucleotides read TGTGCCACCGGGGGGAAGGGCAGGCGCCAAGATGGCTACACCTTC.

This sequence joins TRBV4-2 and TRBJ2-7; the D call may be TRBD1 or TRBD2 (5 bases each). The ends were cut back, 2 bases at V and 2 bases at J, with 10 bases in the middle. Germline V gives CDR1 LGHNA, CDR2 YNFKEQ. The CDR3 length is 14 residues. Here the CDR3 DNA reads TGTGCCAGCAGCCAACCGGGGCCAACCTACGAGCAGTACTTC. Translating it yields CASSQPGPTYEQYF.

The chain carries TRBV30 and TRBJ1-2; 7 bases fit TRBD1. This CDR3 has 13 amino acids. The junction had 5 bases not matched to a gene; V was cut back by 3 bases and J by 4 bases. The germline gives CDR1 GTSNPN, CDR2 SVGIG (reference sequence). CDR3 amino acids: CAWRSQGSYGYTF. The CDR3 nucleotides read TGTGCCTGGAGGTCACAGGGGAGCTATGGCTACACCTTC. Complete variable domain (other parts from reference TRBV30 and TRBJ1-2): SQTIHQWPATLVQPVGSPLSLECTVEGTSNPNLYWYRQAAGRGLQLLFYSVGIGQISSEVPQNLSASRPQDRQFILSSKKLLLSDSGFYLCAWRSQGSYGYTFGSGTRLTVV.

This clonotype came up many times. The J gene is TRBJ1-5, the V gene TRBV24-1; D not resolved. The V and J ends lost 6 bases and 0 bases respectively, with 8 bases between them. The CDR3 is made up of 14 amino acids. CDR1 and CDR2 (germline): KGHDR, SFDVKD. CDR3 nucleotide sequence: TGTGCCACCAGTTCAGGAGGTAGCAATCAGCCCCAGCATTTT. Residues: CATSSGGSNQPQHF.

There are many counts of this clonotype. The rearrangement joins TRBV20-1 to TRBJ2-7, with D perhaps TRBD1 or TRBD2 (6 bases each). Germline V gene lookup returns CDR1 DFQATT and CDR2 SNEGSKA (reference sequence). CDR3 length equals 12 residues. V lost 7 bases and J lost 5, with 15 bases in between. CDR3 nucleotide sequence: TGCAGTGGGTCAAGGGGGGCCAACGAGCAGTACTTC. The encoded protein is CSGSRGANEQYF.

This clonotype was recorded many times. The chain uses TRBV7-2 and TRBJ1-2, with D maybe TRBD1 (5 bases). The CDR3 contains 13 residues. Germline V gene lookup returns CDR1 SGHTA and CDR2 FQGNSA. Trimming pared 5 bases from V and 2 bases from J, leaving 9 bases between. The CDR3 region has the DNA TGTGCCAGCAGCAAGAGACAGAACTATGGCTACACCTTC. Protein product: CASSKRQNYGYTF.

Notes on this clonotype: This sequence may be a read error, since a much larger clone differs from it by one base. The chain has TRBV5-6 and TRBJ2-5; 7 bases map to TRBD1. The V gene's germline CDR1 is SGHDT and CDR2 YYEEEE. The CDR3 has 11 residues. This chain's CDR3 is CAISLGQSQYF. The CDR3 bases are TGTGCCATCAGCTTGGGACAGTCCCAGTACTTC.

A note on this clonotype: A read error may be the cause here, since a much bigger clone is one base away. CDR3 nucleotide sequence: TGTGCCATCAGCCCGCGGGCGGAGAACACTGAAGCTTTCTTT. Protein product: CAISPRAENTEAFF. This sequence joins TRBV12-3 or TRBV12-4 and TRBJ1-1, with D hard to call. V shed 10 bases and J shed 1 base, with 16 bases lying between them. The CDR3 contains 14 residues.

This clonotype was observed at least ten times. The chain recombines TRBV5-1 with TRBJ1-2, with D perhaps TRBD1 (5 bases). The CDR3 runs to 13 residues. From germline, CDR1 is SGHRS and CDR2 YFSETQ. Trimming stripped 4 bases from V and 8 bases from J, with 15 bases between. CDR3 loop: CASSGDGLDGYTF. For the CDR3, the DNA is TGCGCCAGCAGCGGGGACGGGCTAGACGGCTACACCTTC. Looking up the rest from reference TRBV5-1 and TRBJ1-2 gives the full variable domain: KAGVTQTPRYLIKTRGQQVTLSCSPISGHRSVSWYQQTPGQGLQFLFEYFSETQRNKGNFPGRFSGRQFSNSRSEMNVSTLELGDSALYLCASSGDGLDGYTFGSGTRLTVV.

The chain carries TRBV24-1 and TRBJ2-5; D unclear. The CDR3 extends over 16 amino acids. Per the germline V gene, CDR1 is KGHDR and CDR2 is SFDVKD. Trimming took 2 bases from V and 7 from J, leaving 19 bases between them. DNA of the CDR3: TGTGCCACCAGTGATTACCTTAAGGGCGGAAAAGGGACCCAGTACTTC. Encoded protein: CATSDYLKGGKGTQYF.

This clonotype was seen repeatedly, ten times or more. V is TRBV6-1 and J is TRBJ2-5; maybe TRBD2 (6 bases). CDR3 length: 14 residues. V lost 3 bases and J lost 5, with 13 bases in between. Germline assignment: CDR1 MNHNS and CDR2 SASEGT. In DNA form, the CDR3 reads TGTGCCAGCAGTGATGGCCCCGGAGGGGAGACCCAGTACTTC. As protein: CASSDGPGGETQYF.

This clonotype has only one observation. This may stem from a read error, because a much larger clone lies one nucleotide away. The chain employs TRBV2 and TRBJ2-2, with TRBD1 matching over 9 bases. Trimming cost V 10 bases and J 5 bases; bases outside gene matches: 11. This CDR3 comprises 15 residues. The V gene's germline CDR1 is SNHLY and CDR2 FYNNEI. CDR3 nucleotides: TGTGCCACCAGCAGGGGACAGGGAAGGACCGGGGAGCTGTTTTTT. This encodes CATSRGQGRTGELFF.

This clonotype appeared many times. This chain joins TRBV19 and TRBJ1-5; D not certain. The CDR3 covers 12 residues. CDR1 LNHDA and CDR2 SQIVND come from the germline V gene (reference sequence). Deletions cut 4 bases from V and 4 bases from J, with 5 bases between. The CDR3 protein is CASSSQNQPQHF. In DNA form, the CDR3 reads TGTGCCAGTAGTAGTCAGAATCAGCCCCAGCATTTT.

This clonotype was recorded at least ten times. V gene TRBV20-1 combines with J gene TRBJ1-5; TRBD1 matches 9 bases. This CDR3 has 16 amino acids. V was pared by 6 bases and J by 4 bases, with 13 bases of the junction left unmatched. CDR1 and CDR2 from the germline V gene are DFQATT and SNEGSKA (reference sequence). The CDR3, as DNA: TGCAGTGCGACACAGGGGGCGGGGATGGGAAATCAGCCCCAGCATTTT. As protein: CSATQGAGMGNQPQHF.